This TCR beta chain comes out of a study of T cells in Graves' hyperthyroidism and ophthalmopathy. At the level of the study: Once the initial diagnosis was made, peripheral blood was obtained before any treatment. Overall study findings and caveats: Ophthalmopathy was predicted by the model a median of roughly 6.6 months ahead of onset.

CDR3 length: 14 amino acids. V was cut by 6 bases and J by 1 base, with 13 bases left in between. Germline-derived CDR1 and CDR2 are SGHTA and FQGTGA. This clonotype turned up a few times. No antigen is known for it. From RNA transcripts, TCR beta CDR3 regions were amplified. TCR CDR3 regions were first amplified by RT-PCR with HTBI primers. TCRdb passed the multiplex PCR reads through MiXCR, listing each CDR3 protein once. The sample contains more than 350,000 distinct CDR3 sequences, roughly 15% of which appear only once. Clinical symptoms, serum thyroxine and TRAb, thyroid ultrasound and orbital computed tomography were used for the diagnoses. Fresh peripheral blood, about 9.9 ml, yielded the PBMCs.

Sequencing was performed on blood. The TCR sequence derives from a woman aged 60 to 75 with Graves' ophthalmopathy. V is TRBV7-3 and J is TRBJ2-7; tentatively, D is TRBD1 (5 bases). In DNA form, the CDR3 reads TGTGCCAGCAGTTTCACAGGAACGTCCTACGAGCAGTACTTC. Translated, it gives CASSFTGTSYEQYF.